This record concerns one T cell receptor beta chain sequence. This CDR3 is 15 amino acids long. V shed 2 bases and J shed 1 base, with 11 bases lying between them. Germline CDR1 is SGHTA and CDR2 is FQGTGA. TCRdb's table, derived via immunoSEQ multiplex PCR, lists solely in-frame clones and lacks some. This sample has some 200,000 clones, with roughly 80% found just once. These data originate in a study of blood T cell repertoires in COVID-19. The chain joins TRBV7-3 to TRBJ1-1; D gene uncertain. The sequenced sample was PBMCs or T cells enriched from blood (not recorded which). The clonotype was recovered from a man aged 35 to 55 who had recovered from COVID-19. CDR3 nucleotide sequence: TGTGCCAGCAGCTTATTGGGCAGCGGGAACACTGAAGCTTTCTTT. Amino acid sequence: CASSLLGSGNTEAFF.